These 13 T cell receptor beta chains were sequenced from one sample in a study of blood T cell repertoires in COVID-19 (dated by TCRdb to about 2020). The method behind the library was the immunoSEQ multiplex PCR assay. In its TCRdb copy, this immuneACCESS table keeps in-frame sequences only and misses some clones. Where compared with another copy, unresolved V genes explain less than half of these, and the others have no known cause. This sample has around 300,000 clones in its table, and around 90% of those were observed once. 1% of the sample rests with the top ten. Sample: peripheral blood. Source of these receptors: a middle-aged man with active or convalescent COVID-19.

DNA for the CDR3: TGTGCCAGCGCAGGGGTAACTAATGAAAAACTGTTTTTT. This sequence encodes CASAGVTNEKLFF. The genes are TRBV19 and TRBJ1-4; D possibly corresponds to TRBD1 (6 bases). The CDR3 consists of 13 residues. V gave up 9 bases and J gave up 1 base, with 9 bases separating them. Germline lookup yields CDR1 LNHDA and CDR2 SQIVND (reference sequence).

This chain joins TRBV9 and TRBJ1-2; no firm D call. Germline CDR1 reads SGDLS; CDR2 reads YYNGEE. V was pared by 2 bases and J by 14 bases, with 16 bases between. The CDR3 is 12 residues long. The CDR3 bases are TGTGCCAGCAGCGTCGGTGAATCGGGTCCTACCTTC. Translating it yields CASSVGESGPTF.

The chain couples TRBV2 to TRBJ1-1; 10 bases are shared with TRBD1. The CDR3 is 17 residues long. CDR1 and CDR2 from the germline V gene are SNHLY and FYNNEI. The ends lost 4 bases at V and 0 bases at J; junction bases unmatched: 8. CDR3 DNA: TGTGCCAGCAGTGCCGGGACAGGGGCTCCCATGAACACTGAAGCTTTCTTT. The encoded protein is CASSAGTGAPMNTEAFF.

The chain joins TRBV10-3 to TRBJ1-2, with 7 positions matching TRBD1. CDR1 is ENHRY and CDR2 is SYGVKD in the germline V gene. V lost 8 bases, J lost 0 bases, and 3 bases stayed unmatched. The CDR3 runs to 13 residues. CDR3: CAIRDSPNYGYTF. CDR3 DNA: TGTGCCATCCGGGACAGTCCTAACTATGGCTACACCTTC.

This clone appeared a single time. The chain carries TRBV18 and TRBJ2-7; 10 bases are shared with TRBD1. This CDR3 is 14 amino acids long. Per the germline V gene, CDR1 is KGHSH and CDR2 is LQKENI. V lost 4 bases to trimming and J lost 2 bases; unmatched junction nucleotides: 2. DNA for the CDR3: TGTGCCAGCTCACTTGGACAGGGGGCCTACGAGCAGTACTTC. Amino acid sequence: CASSLGQGAYEQYF.

V and J are TRBV2 and TRBJ2-7; possible D gene TRBD1, 5 bases. This CDR3 is built from 17 residues. Trimming removed 0 bases at V and 0 bases at J, with 15 bases between. The germline gives CDR1 SNHLY, CDR2 FYNNEI. This CDR3 is CASSEALRTISSYEQYF. The CDR3 bases are TGTGCCAGCAGTGAAGCGTTAAGGACAATTAGCTCCTACGAGCAGTACTTC.

This clone was found a few times. The chain carries TRBV6-5 and TRBJ1-3; 7 nucleotides match TRBD1. In germline, CDR1 is MNHEY, CDR2 SVGAGI. The ends lost 0 bases at V and 2 bases at J; junction bases unmatched: 1. This CDR3 has 15 amino acids. CDR3 region: CASSYSTGTGNTIYF. The CDR3 DNA is TGTGCCAGCAGTTACTCGACAGGGACTGGAAACACCATATATTTT.

The V gene is TRBV5-1, the J gene TRBJ2-7; TRBD2 matches 7 bases. J gave up 1 base and V 4 bases, and 8 bases lay outside the gene matches. This CDR3 has 15 amino acids. Looked up from germline, CDR1 is SGHRS and CDR2 is YFSETQ. CDR3 coding DNA: TGCGCCAGCAGCGTGACGGGAGGCCCTTCCTACGAGCAGTACTTC. Its protein is CASSVTGGPSYEQYF.

This clone was observed a handful of times. The chain recombines TRBV11-3 with TRBJ2-3; D is ambiguous. Per germline, CDR1 SGHNT and CDR2 YENEEA. CDR3 length: 14 amino acids. Between the trimmed V and J ends, which lost 2 bases and 2 bases, there was a span of 8 bases. The CDR3 nucleotides are TGTGCCAGCAGCTTAAGTAGAACCACAGATACGCAGTATTTT. This encodes CASSLSRTTDTQYF.

The chain employs TRBV19 and TRBJ2-4, with 7 nucleotides matching TRBD1. V was clipped by 3 bases and J by 6 bases; unmatched bases: 5. Looked up from germline, CDR1 is LNHDA and CDR2 is SQIVND (reference sequence). The CDR3 consists of 14 residues. This chain's CDR3 is CASSIWDSLNIQYF. The CDR3 DNA is TGTGCCAGTAGTATTTGGGACAGCCTAAACATTCAGTACTTC.

The chain recombines TRBV19 with TRBJ1-3; 7 bases match TRBD1. The CDR3 contains 14 residues. V was clipped by 5 bases and J by 5 bases; unmatched bases: 6. The germline CDR1 and CDR2 sequences are LNHDA and SQIVND (reference sequence). The CDR3 here is CASSATGRRNTIYF. CDR3 in DNA: TGTGCCAGTAGTGCGACAGGGAGAAGAAACACCATATATTTT.

This clone was seen only once. The same CDR3 also results from other DNA sequences found in this sample. The gene calls are TRBV28 and TRBJ1-2, with TRBD1 as a possible D gene (5 bases). Germline CDR1 reads MDHEN; CDR2 reads SYDVKM. Trimming shortened V by 6 bases and J by 5 bases, and 10 bases separated the two germline ends. The CDR3 runs to 12 residues. The CDR3 loop is CASRPGGYGYTF. CDR3 DNA: TGTGCCAGCAGACCGGGGGGGTATGGCTACACCTTC.

The rearrangement joins TRBV18 to TRBJ2-5; D call uncertain. Germline lookup yields CDR1 KGHSH and CDR2 LQKENI. This CDR3 comprises 13 residues. V was pared by 2 bases and J by 0 bases, with 4 bases between. CDR3 protein: CASSPAYQETQYF. CDR3 coding DNA: TGTGCCAGCTCACCAGCGTACCAAGAGACCCAGTACTTC.